This entry lists 3 T cell receptor beta chains sequenced from one sample in a study of blood T cells in healthy people across ages. Primed by a sample-barcoded 5' primer and a J-beta primer mix, a second PCR proceeded for about 6 to 11 cycles. TCRdb re-analysed the 5' RACE reads in MiXCR, keeping a single row per CDR3 protein. The data show about 580,000 distinct CDR3 sequences, around 48% seen once. The specimen sequenced was blood. These receptors all stem from a man aged 80 or over in good health.

The V and J genes are TRBV7-9 and TRBJ1-2; 8 nucleotides line up with TRBD1. V lost 5 bases and J lost 7; bases outside the gene matches: 3. The length of the CDR3 is 12 residues. The germline V gene encodes CDR1 SEHNR and CDR2 FQNEAQ (reference sequence). The CDR3 here is CASSAQGAGYTF. In nucleotides, the CDR3 is TGTGCCAGCAGCGCTCAGGGGGCTGGCTACACCTTC. The whole variable domain, filled in from reference TRBV7-9 and TRBJ1-2, reads DTGVSQNPRHKITKRGQNVTFRCDPISEHNRLYWYRQTLGQGPEFLTYFQNEAQLEKSRLLSDRFSAERPKGSFSTLEIQRTEQGDSAMYLCASSAQGAGYTFGSGTRLTVV.

The chain is built from TRBV7-2 and TRBJ2-3; D not resolved. Germline assignment: CDR1 SGHTA and CDR2 FQGNSA. The germline V and J ends were trimmed by 7 bases and 3 bases, with 5 bases remaining between them. This CDR3 has 11 residues. CDR3: CASTQTDTQYF. The CDR3 coding sequence is TGTGCCAGCACCCAAACAGATACGCAGTATTTT.

In this sample, this clonotype turned up once. V usage is TRBV7-2 and J usage is TRBJ2-7; TRBD2 matches 11 bases. CDR3 size: 15 residues. V was clipped by 9 bases and J by 0 bases; unmatched bases: 7. Germline loops: CDR1 SGHTA, CDR2 FQGNSA. CDR3 nucleotides: TGTGCCAGATCGACTAGCGGGGAGAGCTCCTACGAGCAGTACTTC. It specifies CARSTSGESSYEQYF.